This is a list of T cell receptor beta chains from one sample in a study of T cell responses to AZD1222 COVID-19 vaccine. The table came from immunoSEQ multiplex PCR; TCRdb's copy has only in-frame clones and leaves some out. The profile covers just over 30,000 clones, with approximately 88% appearing a single time and less than 15% taken by the ten largest. The sequenced sample was peripheral blood, obtained 28 days after the second AZD1222 dose. The receptors originated from an adult who received the AZD1222 COVID-19 vaccine. Each CDR3 is given with its conserved first and last residue. Each record gives: V gene, clone size, D gene, J gene, CDR3 protein, CDR3 DNA. A D gene is named only where the DNA matches it firmly. A clone size is listed for some rows: how often the clone was seen (once, few, many), or a class if it is expanded.

v_call: TRBV6-2/TRBV6-3; clone_size: NA; d_call: NA; j_call: TRBJ2-4; cdr3_aa: CASSYGPQTAKNIQYF; cdr3_nt: TGTGCCAGCAGTTACGGGCCTCAAACAGCCAAAAACATTCAGTACTTC
v_call: TRBV7-2; clone_size: NA; d_call: NA; j_call: TRBJ1-1; cdr3_aa: CASSSDLRLQAFF; cdr3_nt: TGTGCCAGCAGCTCTGACCTTAGGCTCCAAGCTTTCTTT
v_call: TRBV7-3; clone_size: NA; d_call: NA; j_call: TRBJ2-7; cdr3_aa: CASSPPGTPNEQYF; cdr3_nt: TGTGCCAGCAGCCCCCCCGGGACTCCGAACGAGCAGTACTTC
v_call: TRBV4-3; clone_size: few; d_call: NA; j_call: TRBJ2-7; cdr3_aa: CASSQEGLQSYEQYF; cdr3_nt: TGCGCCAGCAGCCAAGAAGGTCTGCAAAGCTACGAGCAGTACTTC
v_call: TRBV11-3; clone_size: NA; d_call: TRBD1; j_call: TRBJ1-1; cdr3_aa: CASSPRQGMRAFF; cdr3_nt: TGTGCCAGCAGCCCTAGACAGGGAATGAGAGCTTTCTTT
v_call: TRBV7-2; clone_size: NA; d_call: TRBD1; j_call: TRBJ1-4; cdr3_aa: CASSSRTGLEKLFF; cdr3_nt: TGTGCCAGCAGCTCCAGGACAGGGTTGGAAAAACTGTTTTTT
v_call: TRBV12-3/TRBV12-4; clone_size: NA; d_call: NA; j_call: TRBJ1-3; cdr3_aa: CASSLLIPTIYF; cdr3_nt: TGTGCCAGCAGTTTATTGATTCCCACCATATATTTT
v_call: TRBV7-9; clone_size: once; d_call: NA; j_call: TRBJ1-4; cdr3_aa: CASSPPGQGGGKLFF; cdr3_nt: TGTGCCAGCAGCCCGCCGGGACAAGGCGGCGGAAAACTGTTTTTT
v_call: TRBV5-4; clone_size: once; d_call: NA; j_call: TRBJ1-5; cdr3_aa: CASSLDGVGPQHF; cdr3_nt: TGTGCCAGCAGCTTGGATGGGGTCGGGCCCCAGCATTTT
v_call: TRBV14; clone_size: NA; d_call: NA; j_call: TRBJ1-2; cdr3_aa: CASSQLSSWGYTF; cdr3_nt: TGTGCCAGCAGCCAACTGTCTTCGTGGGGCTACACCTTC
v_call: TRBV30; clone_size: NA; d_call: TRBD1; j_call: TRBJ1-5; cdr3_aa: CAWRAGGSNQPQHF; cdr3_nt: TGTGCGTGGAGGGCAGGGGGAAGCAATCAGCCCCAGCATTTT
v_call: TRBV24-1; clone_size: NA; d_call: TRBD2; j_call: TRBJ2-1; cdr3_aa: CATSGRGDNEQFF; cdr3_nt: TGTGCCACCAGCGGCCGGGGGGACAATGAGCAGTTCTTC
v_call: TRBV4-1; clone_size: once; d_call: TRBD2; j_call: TRBJ2-7; cdr3_aa: CASSQIGLAGSLYF; cdr3_nt: TGCGCCAGCAGCCAAATCGGTCTAGCGGGGTCTCTGTACTTC
v_call: TRBV14; clone_size: NA; d_call: NA; j_call: TRBJ1-2; cdr3_aa: CASSLRWAGYTF; cdr3_nt: TGTGCCAGCAGCCTCCGGTGGGCCGGCTACACCTTC
v_call: TRBV27; clone_size: NA; d_call: NA; j_call: TRBJ2-7; cdr3_aa: CASSLSGEQYF; cdr3_nt: TGTGCCAGCAGTTTGTCGGGCGAGCAGTACTTC
v_call: TRBV6-5; clone_size: NA; d_call: NA; j_call: TRBJ2-2; cdr3_aa: CASSVGRLRTGELFF; cdr3_nt: TGTGCCAGCTCGGTAGGGAGACTTAGAACCGGGGAGCTGTTTTTT
v_call: TRBV19; clone_size: NA; d_call: TRBD1; j_call: TRBJ1-1; cdr3_aa: CASTEQGATEAFF; cdr3_nt: TGTGCCAGTACCGAACAGGGGGCTACTGAAGCTTTCTTT
v_call: TRBV7-3; clone_size: NA; d_call: NA; j_call: TRBJ2-1; cdr3_aa: CASSLNWQNEQFF; cdr3_nt: TGTGCCAGCAGCTTAAATTGGCAGAATGAGCAGTTCTTC
v_call: TRBV7-3; clone_size: NA; d_call: TRBD2; j_call: TRBJ2-5; cdr3_aa: CASSSGLAGETQYF; cdr3_nt: TGTGCCAGCAGCTCGGGACTAGCGGGAGAGACCCAGTACTTC
v_call: TRBV5-1; clone_size: NA; d_call: NA; j_call: TRBJ1-1; cdr3_aa: CASSLGGNTEAFF; cdr3_nt: TGCGCCAGCAGCTTGGGCGGGAACACTGAAGCTTTCTTT
v_call: TRBV27; clone_size: NA; d_call: TRBD2; j_call: TRBJ2-7; cdr3_aa: CASSPYSGGAYEQYF; cdr3_nt: TGTGCCAGCAGTCCTTATAGCGGGGGGGCTTATGAGCAGTACTTC
v_call: TRBV5-4; clone_size: NA; d_call: TRBD1; j_call: TRBJ1-4; cdr3_aa: CASSPGGAGHEKLFF; cdr3_nt: TGTGCCAGCAGCCCAGGGGGGGCAGGGCATGAAAAACTGTTTTTT
v_call: TRBV19; clone_size: NA; d_call: TRBD1; j_call: TRBJ1-2; cdr3_aa: CASRGQGINYGYTF; cdr3_nt: TGTGCCAGTAGGGGACAGGGGATTAACTATGGCTACACCTTC
v_call: TRBV18; clone_size: once; d_call: TRBD2; j_call: TRBJ2-1; cdr3_aa: CASSPLAGGRSYNEQFF; cdr3_nt: TGTGCCAGCTCACCTCTAGCGGGGGGGCGTTCCTACAATGAGCAGTTCTTC
v_call: TRBV7-9; clone_size: NA; d_call: NA; j_call: TRBJ1-6; cdr3_aa: CASSLGGGSPLHF; cdr3_nt: TGTGCCAGCAGCCTAGGGGGGGGTTCACCCCTCCACTTT
v_call: TRBV10-3; clone_size: NA; d_call: NA; j_call: TRBJ2-1; cdr3_aa: CAISAERLADLYNEQFF; cdr3_nt: TGTGCCATCAGTGCCGAGAGGTTAGCGGACCTTTACAATGAGCAGTTCTTC
v_call: TRBV10-3; clone_size: NA; d_call: TRBD2; j_call: TRBJ2-3; cdr3_aa: CAISVPGAGPEDTQYF; cdr3_nt: TGTGCCATCAGTGTCCCAGGAGCGGGGCCCGAGGATACGCAGTATTTT
v_call: TRBV5-5; clone_size: NA; d_call: NA; j_call: TRBJ2-7; cdr3_aa: CASSLAGGSYEQYF; cdr3_nt: TGTGCCAGCAGCTTGGCAGGGGGGTCCTACGAGCAGTACTTC
v_call: TRBV29-1; clone_size: NA; d_call: NA; j_call: TRBJ2-7; cdr3_aa: CSTRDPLAQKQYF; cdr3_nt: TGCAGCACACGGGACCCTCTTGCACAAAAGCAGTACTTC
v_call: TRBV7-7; clone_size: NA; d_call: NA; j_call: TRBJ2-1; cdr3_aa: CASSSGGEQFF; cdr3_nt: TGTGCTAGCAGTTCCGGCGGTGAGCAGTTCTTC
v_call: TRBV2; clone_size: NA; d_call: NA; j_call: TRBJ1-4; cdr3_aa: CASNSHRTTNEKLFF; cdr3_nt: TGTGCCAGCAACTCCCACCGAACAACTAATGAAAAACTGTTTTTT
v_call: TRBV29-1; clone_size: few; d_call: TRBD1; j_call: TRBJ1-3; cdr3_aa: CSFRPGGTGNTIYF; cdr3_nt: TGCAGCTTCCGCCCAGGGGGCACTGGAAACACCATATATTTT
v_call: TRBV14; clone_size: NA; d_call: NA; j_call: TRBJ2-7; cdr3_aa: CASSQGGYEQYF; cdr3_nt: TGTGCCAGCAGCCAAGGCGGTTACGAGCAGTACTTC
v_call: TRBV6-2/TRBV6-3; clone_size: NA; d_call: NA; j_call: TRBJ1-1; cdr3_aa: CASSNLGGTTQGTEAFF; cdr3_nt: TGTGCCAGCAGTAATCTCGGGGGGACGACACAGGGCACTGAAGCTTTCTTT
v_call: TRBV28; clone_size: once; d_call: TRBD2; j_call: TRBJ2-2; cdr3_aa: CASSTSGVNTGELFF; cdr3_nt: TGTGCCAGCAGCACTAGCGGGGTGAACACCGGGGAGCTGTTTTTT
v_call: TRBV30; clone_size: NA; d_call: NA; j_call: TRBJ1-2; cdr3_aa: CAWSMGAPGYTF; cdr3_nt: TGTGCCTGGAGTATGGGGGCGCCTGGCTACACCTTC
v_call: TRBV19; clone_size: NA; d_call: NA; j_call: TRBJ2-2; cdr3_aa: CASSIVANRGGELFF; cdr3_nt: TGTGCCAGTAGTATAGTCGCGAATAGAGGCGGGGAGCTGTTTTTT